Presented here are 25 T cell receptor beta chains from one specimen sequenced in a study of T cell changes during pregnancy in multiple sclerosis. Sequencing used immunoSEQ multiplex PCR; TCRdb keeps in-frame clones, though not all of them. Of under 85,000 clones in the sample, around nine tenths were seen once. The specimen comprised peripheral blood, sampled in the third trimester of pregnancy. The receptors derive from a female donor in good health, enrolled as a control in a pregnancy study.

The chain couples TRBV23-1 to TRBJ1-1; 7 nucleotides align to TRBD1. TRBV23-1 qualifies as an ORF whose function is uncertain. Trimming took 4 bases from V and 1 from J; bases not matched to a gene: 6. This CDR3 contains 15 residues. The CDR3 DNA is TGCGCCAGCAGTCTTGACAGGGCAACGAACACTGAAGCTTTCTTT. Translation gives CASSLDRATNTEAFF.

The V and J genes are TRBV21-1 and TRBJ2-7; the table assigns TRBD1, which was not confirmed against the DNA. TRBV21-1 is a pseudogene. The CDR3 runs to 13 residues. The CDR3: CARRDRFLREQYF. The CDR3 coding sequence is TGTGCCCGTAGGGACAGGTTTTTGCGAGAGCAGTACTTC.

The chain employs TRBV5-1 and TRBJ2-5, with 11 nucleotides matching TRBD2. CDR1 and CDR2 (germline): SGHRS, YFSETQ. This CDR3 region has 15 residues. After removal of 7 bases from V and 7 bases from J, the junction contained 12 bases not matched to a gene. CDR3 protein: CASFSTSGAGGTQYF. CDR3 in DNA: TGCGCCAGCTTCTCGACTAGCGGGGCCGGAGGGACCCAGTACTTC.

J is TRBJ2-3 and V is TRBV9; perhaps TRBD2 as D (6 bases). The CDR3 sequence is 16 residues long. Germline assignment: CDR1 SGDLS and CDR2 YYNGEE. V lost 0 bases and J 0 bases, leaving 11 bases between the germline ends. The CDR3 reads CASSVAAGRSTDTQYF. The CDR3 nucleotides read TGTGCCAGCAGCGTAGCAGCGGGCCGTAGCACAGATACGCAGTATTTT.

This clone was observed a handful of times. The chain couples TRBV11-1 to TRBJ1-1, with D perhaps TRBD1 (5 bases). V was pared by 5 bases and J by 5 bases, with 6 bases between. Germline V lookup: CDR1 SGHAT, CDR2 FQDESV (reference sequence). The CDR3 sequence is 11 residues long. The CDR3 coding sequence is TGTGCCAGCAGCGGGGGGACTGAAGCTTTCTTT. Encoded protein: CASSGGTEAFF.

In nucleotides, the CDR3 is TGCGCCAGCAAGGGCGGGGGGGCCCAAGAGACCCAGTACTTC. It specifies CASKGGGAQETQYF. The chain recombines TRBV5-1 with TRBJ2-5; TRBD2 agrees at 9 bases. Trimming at V came to 6 bases and at J to 1 base, leaving 4 bases not matched to a gene. CDR1 SGHRS and CDR2 YFSETQ come from the germline V gene. This CDR3 has 14 residues. Looking up the rest from reference TRBV5-1 and TRBJ2-5 gives the full variable domain: KAGVTQTPRYLIKTRGQQVTLSCSPISGHRSVSWYQQTPGQGLQFLFEYFSETQRNKGNFPGRFSGRQFSNSRSEMNVSTLELGDSALYLCASKGGGAQETQYFGPGTRLLVL.

The chain has TRBV19 and TRBJ2-2; 8 nucleotides line up with TRBD1. Germline CDR1 reads LNHDA; CDR2 reads SQIVND (reference sequence). This CDR3 has 14 amino acids. Trimming removed 7 bases from V and 4 bases from J; junction bases left unmatched: 5. The CDR3 loop reads CASTTGGGTGELFF. In DNA, the CDR3 is TGTGCCAGTACCACAGGGGGTGGCACCGGGGAGCTGTTTTTT.

This clone is a singleton in its sample. The chain has TRBV28 and TRBJ1-4; D uncertain. Trimming pared 10 bases from V and 10 bases from J, leaving 22 bases between. Germline V gene sequence: CDR1 MDHEN, CDR2 SYDVKM. This CDR3 is 14 amino acids long. The CDR3 nucleotides read TGTGCCACGGATGGTACAGAAGTTTTAGGAAAACTGTTTTTT. It codes for CATDGTEVLGKLFF.

This clone has more than one count but fewer than ten. The chain links TRBV4-1 to TRBJ1-1; the match to TRBD1 covers 9 bases. This CDR3 is built from 15 residues. V was pared by 4 bases and J by 8 bases, with 11 bases of the junction left unmatched. Germline values: CDR1 MGHRA, CDR2 YSYEKL. The CDR3 coding sequence is TGCGCCAGCAGCCTACAAACGCACGGGACAGGGGAAGCTTTCTTT. Translated, it gives CASSLQTHGTGEAFF.

The rearrangement links TRBV11-2 to TRBJ2-5, with a weak D call TRBD1 (7 bases). CDR3 length: 18 amino acids. Trimming took 2 bases from V and 1 from J, leaving 20 bases between them. Germline loops: CDR1 SGHAT, CDR2 FQNNGV. CDR3 sequence: CASSLSWGVGDSQETQYF. The CDR3 DNA is TGTGCCAGCAGCTTATCTTGGGGGGTTGGGGACAGCCAAGAGACCCAGTACTTC.

This chain uses TRBV5-8 with TRBJ1-1; maybe TRBD1 (6 bases). This CDR3 has 14 amino acids. Germline V gene sequence: CDR1 SGHTS, CDR2 YDEGEE. V was pared by 3 bases and J by 6 bases, with 15 bases between. The CDR3 spells CASSSQGFKAEAFF. CDR3 DNA: TGTGCCAGCAGCTCGCAGGGGTTCAAGGCTGAAGCTTTCTTT. The entire variable domain, with the rest obtained from reference TRBV5-8 and TRBJ1-1, is as follows: EAGVTQSPTHLIKTRGQQATLRCSPISGHTSVYWYQQALGLGLQFLLWYDEGEERNRGNFPPRFSGRQFPNYSSELNVNALELEDSALYLCASSSQGFKAEAFFGQGTRLTVV.

This clone was picked up a small number of times. V is TRBV7-2 and J is TRBJ2-7; D remains ambiguous. V was cut by 5 bases and J by 5 bases, with 13 bases left in between. CDR1 and CDR2 from the germline V gene are SGHTA and FQGNSA. This CDR3 is 13 amino acids long. The CDR3 loop is CASSLTYGDEQYF. The CDR3 DNA reads as TGTGCCAGCAGCCTAACGTACGGAGACGAGCAGTACTTC. The variable domain in full, completed from reference TRBV7-2 and TRBJ2-7, reads GAGVSQSPSNKVTEKGKDVELRCDPISGHTALYWYRQSLGQGLEFLIYFQGNSAPDKSGLPSDRFSAERTGGSVSTLTIQRTQQEDSAVYLCASSLTYGDEQYFGPGTRLTVT.

As DNA, the CDR3 is TGCAGCGTTTTTGAGGGGGGGCTCGGTGAGCAGTTCTTC. Amino acid sequence: CSVFEGGLGEQFF. V gene TRBV29-1 combines with J gene TRBJ2-1, with TRBD2 as a possible D gene (7 bases). V lost 5 bases and J 9 bases, leaving 17 bases between the germline ends. The CDR3 runs 13 residues. CDR1 and CDR2 from the germline V gene are SQVTM and ANQGSEA.

In this sample, this clone is large. The V gene is TRBV9, the J gene TRBJ1-4, with D tentatively TRBD1 (5 bases). Germline loops: CDR1 SGDLS, CDR2 YYNGEE. The CDR3 extends over 15 amino acids. V was shortened by 0 bases and J by 5 bases, with 11 bases between the two germline ends. The CDR3 reads CASSVADSKNEKLFF. In nucleotides, the CDR3 is TGTGCCAGCAGCGTAGCCGACAGTAAGAATGAAAAACTGTTTTTT. Together with reference TRBV9 and TRBJ1-4, the CDR3 gives the full variable domain: DSGVTQTPKHLITATGQRVTLRCSPRSGDLSVYWYQQSLDQGLQFLIQYYNGEERAKGNILERFSAQQFPDLHSELNLSSLELGDSALYFCASSVADSKNEKLFFGSGTQLSVL.

This clone is termed medium-sized (0.01 to 0.1%). This rearrangement joins TRBV28 to TRBJ1-5; 7 nucleotides line up with TRBD1. The CDR3 totals 20 residues. The V and J ends lost 3 bases and 6 bases, in that order; junction bases with no gene match: 23. Germline V gene data show CDR1 as MDHEN and CDR2 as SYDVKM. For the CDR3, the DNA is TGTGCCAGCAGTTTCCCCTCCACCGGGACAGCCAACCTCCAGGCTCAGCCCCAGCATTTT. This codes for CASSFPSTGTANLQAQPQHF.

This chain links TRBV6-5 with TRBJ2-1, with D possibly TRBD1 on 8 matching bases. This CDR3 comprises 16 residues. CDR1 MNHEY and CDR2 SVGAGI come from the germline V gene. The V end was cut by 0 bases, the J end by 6 bases, with 15 bases between. The CDR3 protein is CASSYSLDREGNEQFF. The CDR3, as DNA: TGTGCCAGCAGTTACTCTCTGGACAGGGAGGGCAATGAGCAGTTCTTC.

This clone was found once. The rearrangement uses TRBV29-1 and TRBJ1-1; TRBD1 agrees at 9 bases. Germline V gene lookup returns CDR1 SQVTM and CDR2 ANQGSEA. The CDR3 covers 13 residues. Unmatched junction bases numbered 5, after V lost 0 bases and J lost 9 bases. In nucleotides, the CDR3 is TGCAGCGTTGAAGAACCGGGACAGGGTAAAGCTTTCTTT. This gives the protein CSVEEPGQGKAFF.

The J gene is TRBJ1-2, the V gene TRBV7-2, with D perhaps matching TRBD1 (5 bases). The CDR3 is made up of 13 amino acids. The V end lost 1 base, the J end lost 4 bases, and 7 bases lay between the germline ends. Per the germline V gene, CDR1 is SGHTA and CDR2 is FQGNSA. Written as DNA, the CDR3 is TGTGCCAGCAGCTTAGGACAGCTCTATGGCTACACCTTC. Its protein is CASSLGQLYGYTF.

The chain recombines TRBV4-2 with TRBJ2-1; TRBD2 agrees at 8 bases. This CDR3 comprises 16 residues. From germline, CDR1 is LGHNA and CDR2 YNFKEQ. V lost 2 bases, J lost 5 bases, and 8 bases stayed unmatched. This chain's CDR3 is CASSQNGVAGNNEQFF. CDR3 DNA: TGTGCCAGCAGCCAAAACGGGGTAGCGGGGAACAATGAGCAGTTCTTC.

The gene calls are TRBV10-3 and TRBJ2-7, with D perhaps TRBD1 (6 bases). There are 14 residues in the CDR3. The germline V gene has CDR1 ENHRY and CDR2 SYGVKD. V lost 3 bases, J lost 3 bases, and 12 bases lay in between. The CDR3 sequence: CAISDAQGLYEQYF. In nucleotides, the CDR3 is TGTGCCATCAGTGACGCACAGGGTCTCTACGAGCAGTACTTC.

The chain carries TRBV5-1 and TRBJ1-2, with D maybe TRBD1 (6 bases). The CDR3 sequence is 14 residues long. Germline V gene lookup returns CDR1 SGHRS and CDR2 YFSETQ. V lost 0 bases to trimming and J lost 4 bases, with 10 bases between them. CDR3 DNA sequence: TGCGCCAGCAGCTTGGGGGCGGGGGCCTATGGCTACACCTTC. It is translated as CASSLGAGAYGYTF.

The V and J genes are TRBV18 and TRBJ2-6; D unresolved. This CDR3 is built from 13 residues. The germline V gene encodes CDR1 KGHSH and CDR2 LQKENI. Trimming removed 6 bases at V and 0 bases at J, with 3 bases between. This CDR3 reads CASSLSGANVLTF. Written as DNA, the CDR3 is TGTGCCAGCTCTCTCTCTGGGGCCAACGTCCTGACTTTC.

This sequence joins TRBV6-5 and TRBJ2-3; 8 bases agree with TRBD2. Germline lookup yields CDR1 MNHEY and CDR2 SVGAGI. Germline trimming cut 6 bases from V and 4 bases from J; bases unmatched to any gene: 9. This CDR3 has 15 amino acids. The CDR3 loop is CASSPSGGGADTQYF. The CDR3, as DNA: TGTGCCAGCAGCCCCAGCGGGGGTGGTGCAGATACGCAGTATTTT.

The gene calls are TRBV5-1 and TRBJ2-5, with D perhaps matching TRBD2 (6 bases). Trimming stripped 4 bases from V and 1 base from J, with 14 bases between. The V gene's germline CDR1 is SGHRS and CDR2 YFSETQ. The CDR3 has 15 residues. Here the CDR3 reads CASSTPRGSQETQYF. CDR3 DNA sequence: TGCGCCAGCAGCACCCCGCGGGGAAGCCAAGAGACCCAGTACTTC.

The chain employs TRBV5-4 and TRBJ2-7, with D perhaps matching TRBD2 (6 bases). Germline V gene data show CDR1 as SGHNT and CDR2 as YYREEE (reference sequence). CDR3 length: 13 amino acids. Trimming removed 9 bases at V and 5 bases at J, with 18 bases between. CDR3 bases: TGTGCCACCGGGACCCCGGGAGAGGACGAGCAGTACTTC. Residues: CATGTPGEDEQYF.